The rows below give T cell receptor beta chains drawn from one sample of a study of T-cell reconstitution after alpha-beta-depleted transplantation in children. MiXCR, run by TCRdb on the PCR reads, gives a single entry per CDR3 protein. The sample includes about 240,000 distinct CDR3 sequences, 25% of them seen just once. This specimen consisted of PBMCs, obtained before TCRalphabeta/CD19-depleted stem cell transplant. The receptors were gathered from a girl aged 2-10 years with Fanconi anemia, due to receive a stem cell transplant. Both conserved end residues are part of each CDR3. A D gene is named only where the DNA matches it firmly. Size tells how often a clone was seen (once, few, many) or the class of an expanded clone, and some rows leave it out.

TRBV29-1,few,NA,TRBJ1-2,TGCAGCGTATCCGAAGCTAACTATGGCTACACCTTC,CSVSEANYGYTF
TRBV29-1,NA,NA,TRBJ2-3,TGCAGCGTTGGTGATAGAAAGCCAGATACGCAGTATTTT,CSVGDRKPDTQYF
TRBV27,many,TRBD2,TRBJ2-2,TGTGCCAGCAGAGCGGGAGTGGCCACCGGGGAGCTGTTTTTT,CASRAGVATGELFF
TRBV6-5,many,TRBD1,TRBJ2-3,TGTGCCAGCAGTTACTCGGTCGGGACAGGGGGAAGGACAGATACGCAGTATTTT,CASSYSVGTGGRTDTQYF
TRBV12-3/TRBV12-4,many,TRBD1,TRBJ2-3,TGTGCCAGCAGTTTTGGGACAGTAGTCAGTCAAGCAGATACGCAGTATTTT,CASSFGTVVSQADTQYF
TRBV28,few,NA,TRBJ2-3,TGTGCCAGCAGTTCTCCTGGGAGCTCACCAGATACGCAGTATTTT,CASSSPGSSPDTQYF
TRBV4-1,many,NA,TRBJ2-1,TGCGCCAGCAGCCCCCCCGTTCCGAGCTCCTACAATGAGCAGTTCTTC,CASSPPVPSSYNEQFF
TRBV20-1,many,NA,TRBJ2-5,TGCAGTGCTGAACGCCCGAGGTACCAAGAGACCCAGTACTTC,CSAERPRYQETQYF
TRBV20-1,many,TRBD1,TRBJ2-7,TGCAGTGCTCCCCCCGGGACAGGGGGCGCGTACGAGCAGTACTTC,CSAPPGTGGAYEQYF
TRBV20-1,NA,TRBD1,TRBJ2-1,TGCAGTGCTAGAGACCCTCCCTTGACAGGGAAAAACAATGAGCAGTTCTTC,CSARDPPLTGKNNEQFF
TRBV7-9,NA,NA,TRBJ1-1,TGTGCCAGCAGCTTAGGAGAGACAGAGTTGAACACTGAAGCTTTCTTT,CASSLGETELNTEAFF
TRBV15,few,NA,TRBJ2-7,TGTGCCACCAGCAGTAATACAGCCCAACATATCGGGGGTCCCCATTACGAGCAGTACTTC,CATSSNTAQHIGGPHYEQYF
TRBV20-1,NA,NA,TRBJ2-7,TGCAGTGCTAGAGACAATAAGGGTCTCCCCTACGAGCAGTACTTC,CSARDNKGLPYEQYF
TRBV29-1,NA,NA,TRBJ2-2,TGCAGCGTATTATTCAGGGGAAAAAACACCGGGGAGCTGTTTTTT,CSVLFRGKNTGELFF
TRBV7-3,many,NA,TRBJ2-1,TGTGCCAGCAGTTTGGGAATCGCGGGGGAGCAGTTCTTC,CASSLGIAGEQFF
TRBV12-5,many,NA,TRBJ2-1,TGTGCTAGTGGTTTGGGGAGAACCAATGAGCAGTTCTTC,CASGLGRTNEQFF
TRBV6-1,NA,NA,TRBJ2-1,TGTGCCAGCAGCCTCGGCGCGCCCTACAATGAGCAGTTCTTC,CASSLGAPYNEQFF
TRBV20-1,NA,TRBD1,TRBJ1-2,TGCAGTGCTAGAGATTGGCAGGGGGCTAACTATGGCTACACCTTC,CSARDWQGANYGYTF
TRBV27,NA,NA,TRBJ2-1,TGTGCCAGCAGTGCCCTTAGCGGAGAGCAGTTCTTC,CASSALSGEQFF
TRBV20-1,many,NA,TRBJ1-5,TGCAGTGCTAGAGATCGGCGCGGGTATCAGCCCCAGCATTTT,CSARDRRGYQPQHF
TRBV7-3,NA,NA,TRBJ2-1,TGTGCCAGCAGCTTAGGGGACACCACCTACAATGAGCAGTTCTTC,CASSLGDTTYNEQFF
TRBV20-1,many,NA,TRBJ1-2,TGCAGTGCGCGGGACTTCTCTAACTATGGCTACACCTTC,CSARDFSNYGYTF
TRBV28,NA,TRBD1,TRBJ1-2,TGTGCCAGCAGTTTCAGGCGACAGGGGTCTGGCTACACCTTC,CASSFRRQGSGYTF
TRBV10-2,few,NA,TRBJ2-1,TGCGCCAGCCGAGAACTACGGGATGGCGGCAATGAGCAGTTCTTC,CASRELRDGGNEQFF
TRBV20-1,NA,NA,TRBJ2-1,TGCAGTGCGTCAGGTCCGGGACTTTCCTACAATGAGCAGTTCTTC,CSASGPGLSYNEQFF
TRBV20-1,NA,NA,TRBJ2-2,TGCAGTGCTAGGGGACGTATGGGGGCTCAGAACACCGGGGAGCTGTTTTTT,CSARGRMGAQNTGELFF
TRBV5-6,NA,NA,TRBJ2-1,TGTGCCAGCAGCCCGGGCCAATCCTACAATGAGCAGTTCTTC,CASSPGQSYNEQFF
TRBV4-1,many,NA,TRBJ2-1,TGCGCCAGCAGCGTGGTAGCGAATGAGCAGTTCTTC,CASSVVANEQFF
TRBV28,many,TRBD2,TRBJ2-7,TGTGCCACCCAACTAGCGGGAGAATCCTACGAGCAGTACTTC,CATQLAGESYEQYF
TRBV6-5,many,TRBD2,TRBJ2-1,TGTGCCAGCAGTTACCAGGGACTAGCGGGCCATTACAATGAGCAGTTCTTC,CASSYQGLAGHYNEQFF
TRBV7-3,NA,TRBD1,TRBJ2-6,TGTGCCAGCAGCCCGCCCGGGACAGGGACTGGAGAGGCCAACGTCCTGACTTTC,CASSPPGTGTGEANVLTF
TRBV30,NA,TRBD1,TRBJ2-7,TGTGCCTGGAGTGTACGAAGCTGGGACAGCCGAGTTCATCCCTACGAGCAGTACTTC,CAWSVRSWDSRVHPYEQYF
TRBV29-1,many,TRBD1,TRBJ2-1,TGCAGCGTCCGACAGGGGGGTGAGCAGTTCTTC,CSVRQGGEQFF
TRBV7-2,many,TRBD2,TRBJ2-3,TGTGCCAGCAGCTCATTCCGGGGGGGCACAGATACGCAGTATTTT,CASSSFRGGTDTQYF
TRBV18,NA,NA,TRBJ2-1,TGTGCCAGCTCACCACTCCCGGCGGGGACCTACAATGAGCAGTTCTTC,CASSPLPAGTYNEQFF
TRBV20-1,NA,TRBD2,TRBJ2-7,TGCAGTGCTAGAGACGGACCTAGTACCTATCGTATGGTAGCGGGGTACTTC,CSARDGPSTYRMVAGYF
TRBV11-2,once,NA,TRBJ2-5,TGTGCCAGCAGCTTCGGTCCCCTCCAAGAGACCCAGTACTTC,CASSFGPLQETQYF
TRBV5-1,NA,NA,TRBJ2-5,TGCGCCAGCAGTAGTCGTATTGGGAGTGCGGAGACCCAGTACTTC,CASSSRIGSAETQYF
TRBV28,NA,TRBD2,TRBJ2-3,TGTGCCAGCCCAAATTTAGGTCCGCGGGAGACTAGCACAGATACGCAGTATTTT,CASPNLGPRETSTDTQYF
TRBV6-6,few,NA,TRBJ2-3,TGTGCCAGCACCCGGGCGTCTAGCACAGATACGCAGTATTTT,CASTRASSTDTQYF
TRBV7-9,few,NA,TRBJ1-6,TGTGCCAGCAGGTCACAGGGAACCTCCTATAATTCACCCCTCCACTTT,CASRSQGTSYNSPLHF
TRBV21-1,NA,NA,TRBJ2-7,TGTGCCAGCAGCAAAGCGACAGGGCATCGGTACGAGCAGTACTTC,CASSKATGHRYEQYF
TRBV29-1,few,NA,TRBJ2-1,TGCAGCGTTCCGGGACGGCCCCCCTACAATGAGCAGTTCTTC,CSVPGRPPYNEQFF
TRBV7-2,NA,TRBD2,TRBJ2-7,TGTGCCACCGTTGTGGGACTAGCCACCTACGAGCAGTACTTC,CATVVGLATYEQYF
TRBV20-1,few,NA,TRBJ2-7,TGCAGTGCTAGTCGAGCTAGGTTCTCCTACGAGCAGTACTTC,CSASRARFSYEQYF
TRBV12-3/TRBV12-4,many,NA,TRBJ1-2,TGTGCCAGCAGTTCTTCCGGGGACAAGAACTATGGCTACACCTTC,CASSSSGDKNYGYTF
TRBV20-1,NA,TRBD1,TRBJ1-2,TGCAGTGCTAGCTCGGGACAGGGTAACAGCTACACCTTC,CSASSGQGNSYTF
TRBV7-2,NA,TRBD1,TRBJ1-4,TGTGCCAGCAGCTTAAACAGGGGAACTAATGAAAAACTGTTTTTT,CASSLNRGTNEKLFF
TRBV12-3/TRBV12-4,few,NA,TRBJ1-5,TGTGCCAGCAGTTTAAGGATGGCAGATAATAGCAATCAGCCCCAGCATTTT,CASSLRMADNSNQPQHF
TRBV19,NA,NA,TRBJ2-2,TGTGCCAGTAGGGACAACTTGTACACCGGGGAGCTGTTTTTT,CASRDNLYTGELFF
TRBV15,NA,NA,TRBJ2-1,TGTGCCACCAGCAAAGGGGGGGCTTATGAGCAGTTCTTC,CATSKGGAYEQFF
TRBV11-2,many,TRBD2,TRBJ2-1,TGTGCCAGCAGCTTAGAATTAGCGGGAGGGCGCGACAATGAGCAGTTCTTC,CASSLELAGGRDNEQFF
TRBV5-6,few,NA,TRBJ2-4,TGTGCCAGCAGCTCCACACGATTCCAGAATAAAAACATTCAGTACTTC,CASSSTRFQNKNIQYF
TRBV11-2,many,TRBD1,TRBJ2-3,TGTGCCAGCAGCTCACGGACAGGGTTGGAAACAGATACGCAGTATTTT,CASSSRTGLETDTQYF
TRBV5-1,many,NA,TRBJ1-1,TGCGCCAGCAGCCTAAGTGGGACGAACACTGAAGCTTTCTTT,CASSLSGTNTEAFF
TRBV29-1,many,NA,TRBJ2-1,TGCAGCGTTGAACCGGGGTGGAGTGAGCAGTTCTTC,CSVEPGWSEQFF
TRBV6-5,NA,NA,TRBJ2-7,TGTGCCAGCAGTTATTTCGGAAACTCCTACGAGCAGTACTTC,CASSYFGNSYEQYF
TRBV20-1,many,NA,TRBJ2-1,TGCAGTGCTAGAACGGGTAGCTCCTACAATGAGCAGTTCTTC,CSARTGSSYNEQFF
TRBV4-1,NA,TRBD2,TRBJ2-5,TGCGCCAGCAGCCCTTTGACTAGCGGGGTGCATCAAGAGACCCAGTACTTC,CASSPLTSGVHQETQYF
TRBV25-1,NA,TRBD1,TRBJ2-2,TGTGCCAGCATCTCGGACAGGGGAGGACACGGGGAGCTGTTTTTT,CASISDRGGHGELFF